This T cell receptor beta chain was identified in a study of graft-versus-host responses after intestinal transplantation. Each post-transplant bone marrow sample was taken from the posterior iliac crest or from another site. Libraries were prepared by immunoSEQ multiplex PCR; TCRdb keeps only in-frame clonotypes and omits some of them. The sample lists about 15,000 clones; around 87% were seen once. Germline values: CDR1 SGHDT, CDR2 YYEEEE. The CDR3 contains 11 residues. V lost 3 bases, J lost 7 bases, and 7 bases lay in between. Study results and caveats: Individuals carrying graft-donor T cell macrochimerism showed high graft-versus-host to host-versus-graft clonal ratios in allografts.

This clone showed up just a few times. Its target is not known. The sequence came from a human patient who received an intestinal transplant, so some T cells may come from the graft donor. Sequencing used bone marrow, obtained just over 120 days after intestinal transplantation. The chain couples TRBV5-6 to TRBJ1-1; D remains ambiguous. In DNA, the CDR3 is TGTGCCAGCAGCTCCGAGAGTGAAGCTTTCTTT. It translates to CASSSESEAFF.